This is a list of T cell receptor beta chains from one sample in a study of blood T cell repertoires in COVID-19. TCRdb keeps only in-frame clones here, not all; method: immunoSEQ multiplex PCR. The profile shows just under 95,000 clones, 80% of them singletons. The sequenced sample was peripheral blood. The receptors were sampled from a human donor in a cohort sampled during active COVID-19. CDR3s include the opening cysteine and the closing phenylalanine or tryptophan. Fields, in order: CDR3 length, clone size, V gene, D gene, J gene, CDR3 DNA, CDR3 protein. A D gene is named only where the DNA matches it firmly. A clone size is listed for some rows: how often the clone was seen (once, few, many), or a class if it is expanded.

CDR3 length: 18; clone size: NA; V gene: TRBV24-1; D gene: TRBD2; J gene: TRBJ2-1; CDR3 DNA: TGTGCCACCAGTGATAGGGCGGCTAGCGGGAGGGGTAGTAATGAGCAGTTCTTC; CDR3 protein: CATSDRAASGRGSNEQFF
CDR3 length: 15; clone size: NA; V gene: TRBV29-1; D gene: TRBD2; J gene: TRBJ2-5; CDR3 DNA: TGCAGCGTTGTTGGGCGGGGGAGGACTGGAGAGACCCAGTACTTC; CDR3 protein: CSVVGRGRTGETQYF
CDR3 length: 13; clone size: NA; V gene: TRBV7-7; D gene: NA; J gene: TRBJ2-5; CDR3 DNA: TGTGCCAGCAGCTTAGGACAGAAAGAGACCCAGTACTTC; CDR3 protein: CASSLGQKETQYF
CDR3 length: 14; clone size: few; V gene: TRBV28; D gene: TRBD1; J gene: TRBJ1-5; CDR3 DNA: TGTGCCACCGTAGGGGGCGGTACCAATCAGCCCCAGCATTTT; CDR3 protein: CATVGGGTNQPQHF
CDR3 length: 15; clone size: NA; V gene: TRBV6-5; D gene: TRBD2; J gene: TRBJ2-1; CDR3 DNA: TGTGCCAGCAGTTACGGGCGGGAGGACTACAATGAGCAGTTCTTC; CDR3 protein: CASSYGREDYNEQFF
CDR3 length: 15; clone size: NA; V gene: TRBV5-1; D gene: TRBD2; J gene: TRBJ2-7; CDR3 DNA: TGCGCCAGCAGCTTGGGTGACGGGAGGGGCTACGAGCAGTACTTC; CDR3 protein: CASSLGDGRGYEQYF
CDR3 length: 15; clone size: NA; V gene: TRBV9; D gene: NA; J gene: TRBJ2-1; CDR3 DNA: TGTGCCAGAACTTGGGGCGGAAGGGATATGGATGAGCAGTTCTTC; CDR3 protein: CARTWGGRDMDEQFF
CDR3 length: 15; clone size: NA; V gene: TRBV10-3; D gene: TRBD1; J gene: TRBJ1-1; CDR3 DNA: TGTGCCATCAGTTACAGGGGGCCACTTGGGACTGAAGCTTTCTTT; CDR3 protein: CAISYRGPLGTEAFF
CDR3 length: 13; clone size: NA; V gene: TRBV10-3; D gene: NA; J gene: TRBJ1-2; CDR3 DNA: TGTGCCTTGTCCCCGGGGGGTGACTATGGCTACACCTTC; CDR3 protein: CALSPGGDYGYTF
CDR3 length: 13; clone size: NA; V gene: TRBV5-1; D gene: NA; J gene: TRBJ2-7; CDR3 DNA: TGCGCCAGCAGAGGACAAGCATCCTACGAGCAGTACTTC; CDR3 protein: CASRGQASYEQYF
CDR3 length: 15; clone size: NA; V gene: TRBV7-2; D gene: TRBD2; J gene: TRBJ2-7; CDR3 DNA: TGTGCCAGCAGCTTAGATCCTCTAGCGGGAGTTGAGCAGTACTTC; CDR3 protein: CASSLDPLAGVEQYF
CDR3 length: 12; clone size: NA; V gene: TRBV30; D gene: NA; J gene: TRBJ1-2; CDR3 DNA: TGTGCCTGGAAGCGGGGGAGGAATGGCTACACCTTC; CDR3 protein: CAWKRGRNGYTF
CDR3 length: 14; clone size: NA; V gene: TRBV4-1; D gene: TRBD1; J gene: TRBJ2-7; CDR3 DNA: TGCGCCAGCAGCCGCAACCGGGACAGCTACGAGCAGTACTTC; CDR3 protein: CASSRNRDSYEQYF
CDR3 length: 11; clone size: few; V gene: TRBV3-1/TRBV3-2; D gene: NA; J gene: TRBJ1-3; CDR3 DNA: TGTGCCTCCGCAAGGAGAGGCACCATATATTTT; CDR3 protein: CASARRGTIYF
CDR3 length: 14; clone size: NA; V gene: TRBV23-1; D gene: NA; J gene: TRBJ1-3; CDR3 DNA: TGCGCCAGCCACAGGGCCAGCTCTGGAAACACCATATATTTT; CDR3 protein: CASHRASSGNTIYF
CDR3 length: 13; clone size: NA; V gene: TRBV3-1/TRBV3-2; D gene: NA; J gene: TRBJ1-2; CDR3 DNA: TGTGCCAGCAGCCAAGACAAAGGGGGTGGCTACACCTTC; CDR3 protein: CASSQDKGGGYTF
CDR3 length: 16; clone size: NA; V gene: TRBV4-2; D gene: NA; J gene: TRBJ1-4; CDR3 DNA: TGTGCCAGCAGCCAAGAAGGGGTTCAGACTAATGAAAAACTGTTTTTT; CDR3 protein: CASSQEGVQTNEKLFF
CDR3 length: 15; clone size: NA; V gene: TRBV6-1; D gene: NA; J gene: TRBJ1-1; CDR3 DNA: TGTGCCAGCAGTGAAGCCCCGGCGGCCTACACTGAAGCTTTCTTT; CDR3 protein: CASSEAPAAYTEAFF
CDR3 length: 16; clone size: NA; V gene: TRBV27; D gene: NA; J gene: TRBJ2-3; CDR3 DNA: TGTGCCAGCAGTTTAGGGGGGAGGCTGCGCACAGATACGCAGTATTTT; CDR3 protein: CASSLGGRLRTDTQYF
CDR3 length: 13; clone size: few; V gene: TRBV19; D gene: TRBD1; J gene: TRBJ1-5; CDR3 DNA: TGTGCCAGTACGGGACAGTACAATCAGCCCCAGCATTTT; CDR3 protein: CASTGQYNQPQHF
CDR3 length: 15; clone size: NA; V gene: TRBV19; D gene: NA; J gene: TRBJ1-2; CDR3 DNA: TGTGCCAGTAGTACCCCGTCGGGGGGTCACTATGGCTACACCTTC; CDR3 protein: CASSTPSGGHYGYTF
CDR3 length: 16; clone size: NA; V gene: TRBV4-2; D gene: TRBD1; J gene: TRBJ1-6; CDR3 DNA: TGTGCCAGCAGCCAAGAACCGGGACAGGGAGGTTCACCCCTCCACTTT; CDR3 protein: CASSQEPGQGGSPLHF
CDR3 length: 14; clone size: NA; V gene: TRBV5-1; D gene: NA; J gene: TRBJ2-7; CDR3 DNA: TGCGCCAGCAGCTTGGGCGGGCCAACCTACGAGCAGTACTTC; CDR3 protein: CASSLGGPTYEQYF
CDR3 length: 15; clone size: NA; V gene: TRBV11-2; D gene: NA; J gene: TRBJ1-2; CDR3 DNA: TGTGCCAGCAGCTTAAGCGGAAGGGCGCGGTATGGCTACACCTTC; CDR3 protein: CASSLSGRARYGYTF
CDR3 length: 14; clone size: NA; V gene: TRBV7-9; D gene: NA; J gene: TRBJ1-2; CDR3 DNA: TGTGCCAGCAGCTTCGGCAGGGATGAGTTTGGCTACACCTTC; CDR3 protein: CASSFGRDEFGYTF
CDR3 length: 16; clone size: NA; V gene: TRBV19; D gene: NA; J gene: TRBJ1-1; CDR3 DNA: TGTGCCAGTGCAAAGGGGACAACAACTTTGAACACTGAAGCTTTCTTT; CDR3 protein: CASAKGTTTLNTEAFF
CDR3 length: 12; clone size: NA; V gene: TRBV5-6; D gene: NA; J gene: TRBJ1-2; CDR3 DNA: TGTGCCAGCAGATTCGACATCTATGGCTACACCTTC; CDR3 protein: CASRFDIYGYTF
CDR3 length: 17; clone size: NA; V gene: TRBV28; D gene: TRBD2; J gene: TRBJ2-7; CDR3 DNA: TGTGCCAGCAGTTTAAACCCTAGCGGGAGGCGGAGGAGCGAGCAGTACTTC; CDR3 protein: CASSLNPSGRRRSEQYF
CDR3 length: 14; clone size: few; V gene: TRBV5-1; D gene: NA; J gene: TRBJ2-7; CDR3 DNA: TGCGCCAGCACCCCAAGCGGAGGTCTTTACGAGCAGTACTTC; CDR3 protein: CASTPSGGLYEQYF
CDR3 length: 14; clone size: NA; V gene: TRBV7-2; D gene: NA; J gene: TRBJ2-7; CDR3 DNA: TGTGCCAGCAGCGAAACTGGAGGGCCCTACGAGCAGTACTTC; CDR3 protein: CASSETGGPYEQYF
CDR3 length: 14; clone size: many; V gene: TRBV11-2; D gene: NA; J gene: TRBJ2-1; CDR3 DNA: TGTGCCAGCAGCCCCAGAGAACTATACAATGAGCAGTTCTTC; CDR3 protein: CASSPRELYNEQFF
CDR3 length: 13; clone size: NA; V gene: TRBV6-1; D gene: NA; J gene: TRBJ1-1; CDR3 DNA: TGTGCCAGCAGTGACAGGCGTGGTACTGAAGCTTTCTTT; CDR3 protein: CASSDRRGTEAFF
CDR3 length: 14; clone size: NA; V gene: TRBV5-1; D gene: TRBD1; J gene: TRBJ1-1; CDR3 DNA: TGCGCCAGCAGCTGGGGGGACAGGGCATCAGAAGCTTTCTTT; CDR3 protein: CASSWGDRASEAFF
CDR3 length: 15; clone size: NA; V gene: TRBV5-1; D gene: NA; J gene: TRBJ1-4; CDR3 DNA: TGCGCCAGCAGCGAAACGGGGAAGATAAAGGAAAAACTGTTTTTT; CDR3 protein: CASSETGKIKEKLFF
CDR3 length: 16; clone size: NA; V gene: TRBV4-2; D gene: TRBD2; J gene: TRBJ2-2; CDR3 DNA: TGTGCCAGCAGCACCCGGACTAGCGGAAACACCGGGGAGCTGTTTTTT; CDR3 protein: CASSTRTSGNTGELFF
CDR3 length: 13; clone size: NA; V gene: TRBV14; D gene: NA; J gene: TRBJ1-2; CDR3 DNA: TGTGCCAGCAGCCAAATACATAACTATGGCTACACCTTC; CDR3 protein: CASSQIHNYGYTF
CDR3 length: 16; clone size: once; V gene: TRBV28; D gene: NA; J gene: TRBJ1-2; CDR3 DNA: TGTGCCAGCAGCGCCCGGCCGGGGGGGCGGGGAAGTGGCTACACCTTC; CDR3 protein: CASSARPGGRGSGYTF
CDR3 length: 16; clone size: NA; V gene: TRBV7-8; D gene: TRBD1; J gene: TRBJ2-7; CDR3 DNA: TGTGCCAGCAGTTCCCTCCGGACAGGAAAAGCCTACGAGCAGTACTTC; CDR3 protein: CASSSLRTGKAYEQYF
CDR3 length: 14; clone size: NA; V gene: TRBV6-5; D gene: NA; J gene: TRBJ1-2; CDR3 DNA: TGTGCCAGCAGTTTTGTCCAGGCCGCCTATGGCTACACCTTC; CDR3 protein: CASSFVQAAYGYTF
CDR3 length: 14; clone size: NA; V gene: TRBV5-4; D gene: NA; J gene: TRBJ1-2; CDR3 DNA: TGTGCCAGCAGCCCTGGCAGTCGGGACTATGGCTACACCTTC; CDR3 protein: CASSPGSRDYGYTF
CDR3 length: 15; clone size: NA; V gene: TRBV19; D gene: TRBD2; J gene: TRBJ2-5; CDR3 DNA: TGTGCCAGTAGTATATTTGCGGGAGACGGGGAGACCCAGTACTTC; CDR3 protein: CASSIFAGDGETQYF
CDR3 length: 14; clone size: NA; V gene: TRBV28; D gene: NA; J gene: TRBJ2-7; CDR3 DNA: TGTGCCAGCAGTTTCGTGGAGGAGTCCTACGAGCAGTACTTC; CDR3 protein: CASSFVEESYEQYF
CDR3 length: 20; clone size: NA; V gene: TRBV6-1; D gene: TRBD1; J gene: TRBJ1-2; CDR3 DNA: TGTGCCAGCAGTGGAAGGCCCTTGGGACAGGGTAGGAGGGCTACCTATGGCTACACCTTC; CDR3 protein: CASSGRPLGQGRRATYGYTF
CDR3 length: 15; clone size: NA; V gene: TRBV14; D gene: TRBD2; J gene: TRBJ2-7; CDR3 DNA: TGTGCCAGCAGCCAAGCGGGAGGGCCAGGCTACGAGCAGTACTTC; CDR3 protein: CASSQAGGPGYEQYF
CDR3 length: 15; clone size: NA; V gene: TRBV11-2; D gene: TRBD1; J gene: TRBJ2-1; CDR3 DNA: TGTGCCAGCAGCTCAAGGGGGCTTTCTGAGGATGAGCAGTTCTTC; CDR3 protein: CASSSRGLSEDEQFF
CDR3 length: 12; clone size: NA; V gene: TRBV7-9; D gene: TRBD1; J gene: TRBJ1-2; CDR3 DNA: TGTGCCTCAGGGGGAGCTAACTATGGCTACACCTTC; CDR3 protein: CASGGANYGYTF
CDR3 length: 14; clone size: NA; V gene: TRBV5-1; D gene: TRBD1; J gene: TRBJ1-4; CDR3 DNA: TGCGCCAGCAGCTTAGGGGGCGTGGATGAAAAACTGTTTTTT; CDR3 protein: CASSLGGVDEKLFF
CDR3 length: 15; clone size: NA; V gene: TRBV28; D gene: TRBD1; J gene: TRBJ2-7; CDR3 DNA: TGTGCCAGCAGTTCTTCCGGGACAGGGTCCTACGAGCAGTACTTC; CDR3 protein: CASSSSGTGSYEQYF
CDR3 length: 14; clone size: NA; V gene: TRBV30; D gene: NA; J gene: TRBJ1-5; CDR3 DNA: TGTGCCTGGAGTGTCCCAGGGGGCAATCAGCCCCAGCATTTT; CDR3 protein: CAWSVPGGNQPQHF
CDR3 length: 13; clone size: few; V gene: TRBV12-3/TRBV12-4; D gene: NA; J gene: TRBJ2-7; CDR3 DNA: TGTGCCAGCACCGTAGACAGCTCCTACGAGCAGTACTTC; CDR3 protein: CASTVDSSYEQYF
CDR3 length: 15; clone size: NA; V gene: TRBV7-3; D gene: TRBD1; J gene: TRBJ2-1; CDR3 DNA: TGTGCCAGCAGCCGAGACAGGGGTCTTTACAATGAGCAGTTCTTC; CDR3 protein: CASSRDRGLYNEQFF
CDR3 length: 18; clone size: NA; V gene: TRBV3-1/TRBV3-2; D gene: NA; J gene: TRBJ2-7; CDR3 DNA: TGTGCCAGCAGCCAAGAAGCGGCTTGGACTAACCGGGCCTCCGAGCAGTACTTC; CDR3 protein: CASSQEAAWTNRASEQYF
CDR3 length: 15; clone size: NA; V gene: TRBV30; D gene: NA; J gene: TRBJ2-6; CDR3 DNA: TGTGCCTGCCCACCCCCGGCGGGTGGGGCCAACGTCCTGACTTTC; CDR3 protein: CACPPPAGGANVLTF
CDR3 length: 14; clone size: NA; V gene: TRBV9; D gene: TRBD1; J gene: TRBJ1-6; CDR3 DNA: TGTGCCAGCAGCGCCGGGACAGTGAATTCACCCCTCCACTTT; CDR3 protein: CASSAGTVNSPLHF
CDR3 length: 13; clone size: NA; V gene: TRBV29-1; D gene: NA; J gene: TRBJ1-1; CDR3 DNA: TGCAGCGTTGACGTCAGTATGAACACTGAAGCTTTCTTT; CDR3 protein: CSVDVSMNTEAFF
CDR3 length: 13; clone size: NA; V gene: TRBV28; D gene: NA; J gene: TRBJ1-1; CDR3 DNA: TGTGCCGGCCCGACAGGAGGGAACACTGAAGCTTTCTTT; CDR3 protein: CAGPTGGNTEAFF
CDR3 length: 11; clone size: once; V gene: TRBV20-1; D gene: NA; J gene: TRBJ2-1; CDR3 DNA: TGCAGAATGTTAAGCGGCCATGAGCAGTTCTTC; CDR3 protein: CRMLSGHEQFF
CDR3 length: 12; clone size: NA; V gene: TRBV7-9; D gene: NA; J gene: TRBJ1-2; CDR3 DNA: TGTGCCAGCAGCTTGGAGCCTTTTTCCTACACCTTC; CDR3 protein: CASSLEPFSYTF
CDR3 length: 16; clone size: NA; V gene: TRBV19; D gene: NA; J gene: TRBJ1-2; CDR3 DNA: TGTGCCAGTAGCTTCGGGACACTACTAACTAACTATGGCTACACCTTC; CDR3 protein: CASSFGTLLTNYGYTF